This T cell receptor beta chain was observed in a study of CD8+ T cells in alopecia areata. Study findings and constraints: Higher clonality was seen in lesional scalp than in normal scalp, especially in alopecia totalis/universalis.

Reverse transcription of extracted RNA yielded cDNA, which provided the sequencing template. Data came from immunoSEQ multiplex PCR; TCRdb stores just in-frame clones and leaves some out. The sample consists of some 8,000 clones, around 50% of them appearing once. Collected material from alopecia areata patients comprised lesional scalp punch biopsies and peripheral blood. The CDR3 is 15 amino acids. The V and J ends lost 5 bases and 0 bases respectively, with 8 bases between them. Germline CDR1 is WSHSY and CDR2 is SAAADI. With regard to this clone: Antigen: not known.

The V call is TRBV10-2, the J call TRBJ2-6; D unresolved. The sample consisted of skin, taken at week 0. The receptor was isolated from a human donor with alopecia areata. CDR3 amino acids: CASSYSDSGANVLTF. CDR3 sequence (DNA): TGCGCCAGCAGTTACAGCGACTCTGGGGCCAACGTCCTGACTTTC.